The source of this T cell receptor beta chain is a study of blood T cell repertoires in COVID-19. Study-wide context: Material from acute and convalescent COVID-19 was sourced from the United States, Italy and Spain. From T cells, B-cell-depleted T cells, or PBMCs came the material, which was cDNA or gDNA.

Germline CDR1 and CDR2: MNHEY and SVGEGT. The ends lost 6 bases at V and 5 bases at J; junction bases unmatched: 3. The CDR3 covers 12 residues. Per the original methods: The assay estimated nucleated cells by amplifying reference gene primers. TCRdb's table, derived via immunoSEQ multiplex PCR, lists solely in-frame clones and lacks some. D and trimming come from the DNA, and the V and J calls and clone size come from that table. The sample records under 130,000 clones, roughly 76% being singletons. This sequence was found in a woman aged 70 to 79 with acute or convalescent COVID-19. This chain joins TRBV6-2 or TRBV6-3 and TRBJ1-2; 7 nucleotides align to TRBD1. Sequencing input: peripheral blood. The CDR3 reads CASSEGAYGYTF. The DNA of the CDR3 is TGTGCCAGCAGCGAGGGGGCATATGGCTACACCTTC.